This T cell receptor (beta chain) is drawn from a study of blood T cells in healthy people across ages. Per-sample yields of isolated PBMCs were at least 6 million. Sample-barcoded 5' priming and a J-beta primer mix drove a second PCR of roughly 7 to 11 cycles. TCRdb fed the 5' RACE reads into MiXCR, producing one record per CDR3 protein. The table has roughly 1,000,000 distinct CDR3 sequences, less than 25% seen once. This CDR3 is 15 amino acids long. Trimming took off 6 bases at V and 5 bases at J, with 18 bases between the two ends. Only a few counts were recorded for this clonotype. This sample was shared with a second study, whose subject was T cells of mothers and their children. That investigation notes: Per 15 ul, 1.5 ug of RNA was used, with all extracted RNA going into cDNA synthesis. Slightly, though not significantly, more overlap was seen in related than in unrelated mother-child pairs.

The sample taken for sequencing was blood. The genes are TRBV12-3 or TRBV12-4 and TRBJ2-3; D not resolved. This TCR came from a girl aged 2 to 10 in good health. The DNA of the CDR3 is TGTGCCAGCAGCCACCCCACCGAGGACCAAGATACGCAGTATTTT. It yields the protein CASSHPTEDQDTQYF.